This T cell receptor (beta chain) was identified during a study of vaccination and CD4 T cells after COVID-19. At the level of the study: Overlapping spike peptides from SARS-CoV-2, HCoV-NL63, HCoV-OC43 and HCoV-229E served to stimulate the cells.

Sample treatment: approximately 10-day PBMC culture with coronavirus spike peptide pools or control peptides (ViraFEST assay). Trimming took 11 bases from V and 3 from J, leaving 16 bases between them. The CDR3 totals 13 residues. Germline-derived CDR1 and CDR2 are MNHNS and SASEGT. Note on this clonotype: Its target is not known.

CD4+ T cells that had been cultured provided DNA sequenced with the Oncomine TCR Beta short-read assay. TCRdb re-called the PCR reads through MiXCR, storing one row per CDR3 protein. The repertoire holds over 10,000 distinct CDR3 sequences, with approximately 40% as singletons. Sequencing was carried out using CD4+ T cells from blood, cultured in vitro. This receptor was taken from a human donor who had recovered from COVID-19. This sequence joins TRBV6-1 and TRBJ2-5; TRBD1 is a possible D gene (5 bases). CDR3 bases: TGTGCCGGCTCCAGCAGGGCCAAAGAGACCCAGTACTTC. Its translation is CAGSSRAKETQYF.